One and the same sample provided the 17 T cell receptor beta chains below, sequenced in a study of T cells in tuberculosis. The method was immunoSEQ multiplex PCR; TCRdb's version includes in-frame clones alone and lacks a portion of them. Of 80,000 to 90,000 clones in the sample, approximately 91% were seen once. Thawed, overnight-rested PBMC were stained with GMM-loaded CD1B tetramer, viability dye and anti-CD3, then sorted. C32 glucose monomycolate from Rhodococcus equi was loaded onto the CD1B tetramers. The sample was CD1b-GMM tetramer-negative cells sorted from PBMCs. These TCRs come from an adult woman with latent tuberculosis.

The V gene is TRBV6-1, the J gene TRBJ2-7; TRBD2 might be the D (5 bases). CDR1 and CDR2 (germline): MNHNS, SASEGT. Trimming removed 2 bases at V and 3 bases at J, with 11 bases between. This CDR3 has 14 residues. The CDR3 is CASSEIGLRYEQYV. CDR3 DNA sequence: TGTGCCAGCAGTGAAATAGGACTTCGCTACGAGCAGTACGTC.

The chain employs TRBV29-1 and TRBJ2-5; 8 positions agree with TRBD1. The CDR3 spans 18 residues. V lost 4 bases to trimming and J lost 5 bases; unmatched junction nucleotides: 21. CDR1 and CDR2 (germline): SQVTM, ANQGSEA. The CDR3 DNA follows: TGCAGCGTTGGCCCCCCCCAGGGCAGGGGGCGCCTTGGGGAGACCCAGTACTTC. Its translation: CSVGPPQGRGRLGETQYF.

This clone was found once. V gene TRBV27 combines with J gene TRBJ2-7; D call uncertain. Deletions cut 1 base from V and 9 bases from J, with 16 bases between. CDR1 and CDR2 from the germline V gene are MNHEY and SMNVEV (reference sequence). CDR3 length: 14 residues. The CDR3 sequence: CASSLWHYLTGQYF. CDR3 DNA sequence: TGTGCCAGCAGTTTATGGCACTACCTAACGGGGCAGTACTTC.

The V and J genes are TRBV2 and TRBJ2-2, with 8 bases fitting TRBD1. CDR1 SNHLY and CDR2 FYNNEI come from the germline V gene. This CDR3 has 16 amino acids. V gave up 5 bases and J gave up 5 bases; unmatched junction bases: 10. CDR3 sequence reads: CASSRAGGIGTGELFF. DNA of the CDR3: TGTGCCAGCAGTCGCGCAGGGGGCATTGGGACCGGGGAGCTGTTTTTT.

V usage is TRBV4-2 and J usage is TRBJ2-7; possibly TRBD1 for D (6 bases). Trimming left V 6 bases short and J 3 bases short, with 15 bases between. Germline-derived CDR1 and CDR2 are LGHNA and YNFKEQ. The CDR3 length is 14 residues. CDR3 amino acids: CASRGRDKNYEQYF. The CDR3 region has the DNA TGTGCCAGCAGGGGCCGGGACAAGAACTACGAGCAGTACTTC.

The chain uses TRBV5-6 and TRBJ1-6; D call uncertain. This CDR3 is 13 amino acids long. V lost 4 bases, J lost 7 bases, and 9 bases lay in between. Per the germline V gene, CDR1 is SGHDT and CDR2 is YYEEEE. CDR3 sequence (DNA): TGTGCCAGCAGCCCGGGCGGGAATTCACCCCTCCACTTT. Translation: CASSPGGNSPLHF.

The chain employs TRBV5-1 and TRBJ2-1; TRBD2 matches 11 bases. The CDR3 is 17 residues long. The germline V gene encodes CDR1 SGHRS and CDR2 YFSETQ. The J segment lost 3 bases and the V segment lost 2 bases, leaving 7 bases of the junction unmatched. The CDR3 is CASSFFSGGAYYNEQFF. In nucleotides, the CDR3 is TGCGCCAGCAGCTTTTTTAGCGGGGGGGCCTACTACAATGAGCAGTTCTTC.

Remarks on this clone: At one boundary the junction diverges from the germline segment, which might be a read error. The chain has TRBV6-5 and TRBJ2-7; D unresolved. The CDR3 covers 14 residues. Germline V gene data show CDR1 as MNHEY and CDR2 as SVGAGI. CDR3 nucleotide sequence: TGTGCCAGCAGTTTTTCAGTAGCCTCCCACGAGCAGTACTTC. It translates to CASSFSVASHEQYF.

CDR3 loop: CASSIGRGYGYTF. The DNA for the CDR3 is TGTGCCAGCAGCATTGGACGGGGCTATGGCTACACCTTC. The genes are TRBV9 and TRBJ1-2; D call uncertain. V was cut by 4 bases and J by 4 bases, with 11 bases left in between. CDR1 SGDLS and CDR2 YYNGEE come from the germline V gene. This CDR3 has 13 residues. The full variable domain, with the rest looked up from reference TRBV9 and TRBJ1-2, is DSGVTQTPKHLITATGQRVTLRCSPRSGDLSVYWYQQSLDQGLQFLIQYYNGEERAKGNILERFSAQQFPDLHSELNLSSLELGDSALYFCASSIGRGYGYTFGSGTRLTVV.

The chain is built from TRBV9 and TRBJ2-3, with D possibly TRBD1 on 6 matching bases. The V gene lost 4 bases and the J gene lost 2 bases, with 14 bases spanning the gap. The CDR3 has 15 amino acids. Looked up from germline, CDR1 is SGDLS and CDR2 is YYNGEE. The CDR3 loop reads CASSLQGWDTDTQYF. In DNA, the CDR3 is TGTGCCAGCAGCTTACAGGGATGGGACACAGATACGCAGTATTTT.

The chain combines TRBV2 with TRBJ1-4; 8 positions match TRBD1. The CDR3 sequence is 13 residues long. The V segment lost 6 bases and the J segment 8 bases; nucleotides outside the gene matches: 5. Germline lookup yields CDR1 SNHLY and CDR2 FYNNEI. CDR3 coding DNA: TGTGCCAGCAGGGAGACAGGGGTAGAAAAACTGTTTTTT. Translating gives CASRETGVEKLFF.

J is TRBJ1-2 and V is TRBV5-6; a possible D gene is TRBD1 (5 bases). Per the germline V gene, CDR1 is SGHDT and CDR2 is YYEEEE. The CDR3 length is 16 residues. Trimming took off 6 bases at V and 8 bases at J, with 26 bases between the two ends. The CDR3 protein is CASTRGGASSPGGYTF. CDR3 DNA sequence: TGTGCCAGCACCCGGGGAGGGGCTTCCTCTCCAGGAGGCTACACCTTC.

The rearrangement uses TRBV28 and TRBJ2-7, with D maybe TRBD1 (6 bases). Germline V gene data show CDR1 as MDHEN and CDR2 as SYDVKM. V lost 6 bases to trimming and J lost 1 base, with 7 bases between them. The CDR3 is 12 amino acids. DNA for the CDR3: TGTGCCAGCAGAGGACAGTCCTACGAGCAGTACGTC. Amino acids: CASRGQSYEQYV.

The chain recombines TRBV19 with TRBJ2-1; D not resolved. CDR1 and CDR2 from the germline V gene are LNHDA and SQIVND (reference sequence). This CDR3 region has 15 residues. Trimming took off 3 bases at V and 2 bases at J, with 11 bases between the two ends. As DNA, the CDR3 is TGTGCCAGTAGTATGGCACAAAACCCCTACAATGAGCAGTTCTTC. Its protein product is CASSMAQNPYNEQFF.

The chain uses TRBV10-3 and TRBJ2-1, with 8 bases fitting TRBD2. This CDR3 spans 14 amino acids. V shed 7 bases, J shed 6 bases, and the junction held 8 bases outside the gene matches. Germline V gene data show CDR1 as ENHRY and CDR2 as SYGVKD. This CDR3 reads CAINSGTSGNEQFF. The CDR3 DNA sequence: TGTGCCATCAACAGTGGCACTAGCGGCAATGAGCAGTTCTTC.

CDR3 protein: CASSYGGTGADTQYF. CDR3 in DNA: TGTGCCAGCAGTTACGGCGGGACAGGGGCAGATACGCAGTATTTT. This chain uses TRBV6-6 with TRBJ2-3; 10 bases map to TRBD1. The CDR3 loop spans 15 amino acids. CDR1 is MNHNY, CDR2 SVGAGI, per germline (reference sequence). After removal of 2 bases from V and 4 bases from J, the junction contained 3 bases not matched to a gene.

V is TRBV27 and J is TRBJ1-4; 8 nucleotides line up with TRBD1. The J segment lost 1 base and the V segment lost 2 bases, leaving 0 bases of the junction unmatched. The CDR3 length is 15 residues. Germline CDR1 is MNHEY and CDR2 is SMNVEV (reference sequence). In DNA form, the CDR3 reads TGTGCCAGCAGTTTAGGACAGGGAACTAATGAAAAACTGTTTTTT. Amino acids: CASSLGQGTNEKLFF.